This record concerns one T cell receptor beta chain sequence. This sample was included in a study of blood T cell repertoires in COVID-19. On the study more broadly: Some COVID-19 samples were acute and others convalescent; all came from the United States, Italy and Spain. The cDNA or gDNA used as material had been derived from T cells, B-cell-depleted T cells, or PBMCs.

The CDR3 spans 14 residues. V shed 0 bases and J shed 4 bases, with 10 bases lying between them. Germline V gives CDR1 SGHNT, CDR2 YYREEE (reference sequence). In the study's own analysis: Amplification with reference gene primers provided the estimates of nucleated cell counts. TCRdb keeps only in-frame clones here, not all; method: immunoSEQ multiplex PCR. That table is the source of V, J and clone size, and D and trimming were worked out from the DNA. The sample lists some 200,000 clones, approximately 81% occurring once. The source of this sequence is a woman aged 55-69 years who had recovered from COVID-19. The chain combines TRBV5-4 with TRBJ2-5; D possibly corresponds to TRBD2 (5 bases). The sequencing input was peripheral blood. This chain's CDR3 is CASSLAVGRETQYF. The CDR3 nucleotides are TGTGCCAGCAGCTTGGCCGTAGGGAGAGAGACCCAGTACTTC. Looking up the rest from reference TRBV5-4 and TRBJ2-5 gives the full variable domain: ETGVTQSPTHLIKTRGQQVTLRCSSQSGHNTVSWYQQALGQGPQFIFQYYREEENGRGNFPPRFSGLQFPNYSSELNVNALELDDSALYLCASSLAVGRETQYFGPGTRLLVL.